Shown below are 2 T cell receptor beta chains from a single sample sequenced in a study of T cells in Graves' hyperthyroidism and ophthalmopathy. What was amplified from RNA transcripts were TCR beta CDR3 regions. With the HTBI primer set, the TCR CDR3 went through a first round of RT-PCR. Using its own MiXCR run on the multiplex PCR reads, TCRdb lists one record per CDR3 protein. The sample records over 500,000 distinct CDR3 sequences, about 15% being singletons. Sequencing was carried out using blood. All receptors come from a woman in her twenties or thirties with Graves' ophthalmopathy.

CDR3: CASSIGRGRTDTQYF. The CDR3 bases are TGTGCCAGTAGTATTGGGAGGGGGCGAACGGATACGCAGTATTTT. The chain joins TRBV19 to TRBJ2-3, with D perhaps TRBD1 or TRBD2 (7 bases each). Germline CDR1 and CDR2: LNHDA and SQIVND (reference sequence). V lost 3 bases, J lost 6 bases, and 16 bases lay in between. The CDR3 length is 15 residues.

Comments on this clonotype: Possible read error: a much larger clone is one base away. V and J are TRBV7-3 and TRBJ2-7; perhaps D is TRBD1 or TRBD2 (5 bases each). The ends were cut back, 1 base at V and 3 bases at J, with 16 bases in the middle. From germline, CDR1 is SGHTA and CDR2 FQGTGA. This CDR3 has 16 amino acids. The CDR3 nucleotides are TGTGCCAGCAGCTTAAGGGGACGAGGGCAGGGCTACGAGCAGTACTTC. Translation gives CASSLRGRGQGYEQYF.